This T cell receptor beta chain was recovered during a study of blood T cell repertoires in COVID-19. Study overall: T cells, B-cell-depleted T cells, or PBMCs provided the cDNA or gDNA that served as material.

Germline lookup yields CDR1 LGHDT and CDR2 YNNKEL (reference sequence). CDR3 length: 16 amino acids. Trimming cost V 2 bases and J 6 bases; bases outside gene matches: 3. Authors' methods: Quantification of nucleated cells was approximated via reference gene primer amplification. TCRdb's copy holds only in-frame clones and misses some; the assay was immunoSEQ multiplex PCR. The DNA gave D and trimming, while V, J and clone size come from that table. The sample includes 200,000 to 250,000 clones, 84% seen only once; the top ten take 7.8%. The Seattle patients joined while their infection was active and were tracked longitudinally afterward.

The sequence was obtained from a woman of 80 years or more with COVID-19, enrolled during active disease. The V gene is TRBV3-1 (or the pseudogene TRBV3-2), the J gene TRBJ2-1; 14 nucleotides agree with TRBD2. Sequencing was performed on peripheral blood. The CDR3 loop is CASSQPGTSGSNEQFF. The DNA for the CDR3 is TGTGCCAGCAGCCAACCCGGGACTAGCGGGAGCAATGAGCAGTTCTTC.